This record concerns one TCR beta chain sequence. The data originate from a study of blood T cell repertoires in COVID-19. In the study overall: Italy, Spain and the United States were the sources of the convalescent and acute COVID-19 samples.

Sequencing used immunoSEQ multiplex PCR; TCRdb keeps in-frame clones, though not all of them. The sample contains 140,000 or so clones, around 84% of which appear only once. Germline trimming cut 7 bases from V and 2 bases from J; bases unmatched to any gene: 12. There are 17 residues in the CDR3. CDR1 and CDR2 (germline): LNHDA, SQIVND (reference sequence). The TCR sequence derives from a human donor with acute or convalescent COVID-19. The donor label of this sample is uncertain. Sequencing used peripheral blood. The gene calls are TRBV19 and TRBJ1-5, with 9 bases matching TRBD1. CDR3 sequence (DNA): TGTGCCAGTATCGCTGGGACAGGGATCAGTGGCAATCAGCCCCAGCATTTT. As protein: CASIAGTGISGNQPQHF.